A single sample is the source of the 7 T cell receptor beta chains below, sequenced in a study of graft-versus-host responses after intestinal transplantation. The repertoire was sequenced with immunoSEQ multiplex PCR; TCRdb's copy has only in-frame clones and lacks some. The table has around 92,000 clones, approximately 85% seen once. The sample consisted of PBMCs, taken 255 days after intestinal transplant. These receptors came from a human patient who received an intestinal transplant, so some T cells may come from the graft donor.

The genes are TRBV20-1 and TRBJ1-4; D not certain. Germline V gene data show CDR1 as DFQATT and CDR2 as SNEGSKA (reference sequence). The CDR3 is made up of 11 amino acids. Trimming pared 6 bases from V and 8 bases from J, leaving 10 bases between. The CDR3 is CSATRGEKLFF. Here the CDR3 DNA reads TGCAGTGCAACCCGGGGAGAAAAACTGTTTTTT.

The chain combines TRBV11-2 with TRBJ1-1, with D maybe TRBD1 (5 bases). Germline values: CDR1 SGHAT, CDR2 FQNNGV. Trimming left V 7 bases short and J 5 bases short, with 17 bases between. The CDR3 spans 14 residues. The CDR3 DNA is TGTGCCAGCAACCCGCGCGGGGCGGGGACTGAAGCTTTCTTT. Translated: CASNPRGAGTEAFF.

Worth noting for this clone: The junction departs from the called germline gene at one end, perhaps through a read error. The CDR3 loop is CASSESDKEQFF. CDR3 in DNA: TGTGCCAGCAGTGAGTCCGACAAAGAGCAGTTCTTC. The genes are TRBV25-1 and TRBJ2-1, with unresolved D. The CDR3 runs to 12 residues. Germline V gene lookup returns CDR1 MGHDK and CDR2 SYGVNS.

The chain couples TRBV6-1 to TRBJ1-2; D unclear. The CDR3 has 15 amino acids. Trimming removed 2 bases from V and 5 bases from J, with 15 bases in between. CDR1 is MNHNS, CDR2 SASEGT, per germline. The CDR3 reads CASSELQRAGYGYTF. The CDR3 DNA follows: TGTGCCAGCAGTGAACTCCAGAGGGCGGGATATGGCTACACCTTC.

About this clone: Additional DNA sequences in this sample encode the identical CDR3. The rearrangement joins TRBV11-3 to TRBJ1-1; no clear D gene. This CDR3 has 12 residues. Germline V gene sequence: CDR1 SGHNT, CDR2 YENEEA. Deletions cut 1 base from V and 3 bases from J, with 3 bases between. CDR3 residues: CASSLGHTEAFF. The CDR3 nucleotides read TGTGCCAGCAGCTTAGGTCACACTGAAGCTTTCTTT.

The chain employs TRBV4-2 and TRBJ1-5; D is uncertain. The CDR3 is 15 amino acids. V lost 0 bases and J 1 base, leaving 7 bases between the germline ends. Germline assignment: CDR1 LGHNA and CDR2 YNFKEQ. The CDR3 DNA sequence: TGTGCCAGCAGCCAAGAATTATCGAGCAATCAGCCCCAGCATTTT. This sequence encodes CASSQELSSNQPQHF.

CDR3 loop: CASSQDADPRGETQYF. In DNA form, the CDR3 reads TGCGCCAGCAGCCAAGATGCAGACCCCCGGGGGGAGACCCAGTACTTC. The chain couples TRBV4-1 to TRBJ2-5, with D possibly being TRBD2 (6 bases). Germline loops: CDR1 MGHRA, CDR2 YSYEKL. V was pared by 0 bases and J by 5 bases, with 16 bases between. The CDR3 sequence is 16 residues long.